The rows below give T cell receptor beta chains drawn from one sample of a study of beta chain features in type 1 diabetes. Clones were sequenced by immunoSEQ multiplex PCR, and TCRdb holds only the in-frame ones, with some missing. The profile shows roughly 140,000 clones, approximately 10% of them singletons. The specimen was central memory CD4+ T cells from blood. These receptors all come from a man between 25 and 39 years old with type 1 diabetes. Each CDR3 is given with its conserved first and last residue. Fields, in order: clone size, V gene, D gene, J gene, CDR3 DNA, CDR3 protein. The D gene is left open where the match is weak. Clone sizes are given selectively: once, few, many, or a class where the clone is expanded.

few	TRBV7-6	.	TRBJ2-7	TGTGCCAGCAGCCCCAATAGGGGCTACGAGCAGTACTTC	CASSPNRGYEQYF
.	TRBV12-5	TRBD2	TRBJ2-3	TGTGCTAGTGGTTTGGTACCCGACGGGAGGGCCCTCGGTACAGATACGCAGTATTTT	CASGLVPDGRALGTDTQYF
few	TRBV9	.	TRBJ1-1	TGTGCCAGCAGCCGATCGCAGGGTAGGGTTGACACTGAAGCTTTCTTT	CASSRSQGRVDTEAFF
.	TRBV7-9	.	TRBJ2-2	TGTGCCAGCAGCTTACGAGGGCAGCCCGGGGAGCTGTTTTTT	CASSLRGQPGELFF
few	TRBV4-2	.	TRBJ2-7	TGTGCCAGCAGCCAAAATAAGCAGGGGGGTTCCTACGAGCAGTACTTC	CASSQNKQGGSYEQYF
.	TRBV4-3	TRBD2	TRBJ2-2	TGCGCCAGCAGCCAAGTTGGTGTGGGAGGGAGGGACGGGGAGCTGTTTTTT	CASSQVGVGGRDGELFF
.	TRBV27	.	TRBJ2-2	TGTGCCAGCAGTCCCAGGAACACCGGGGAGCTGTTTTTT	CASSPRNTGELFF
.	TRBV7-2	.	TRBJ1-5	TGTGCCAGTTCGGGGTTCAATCAGCCCCAGCATTTT	CASSGFNQPQHF
few	TRBV7-3	.	TRBJ2-2	TGTGCCAGCAGCCTTGCTACCTCCACCGGGGAGCTGTTTTTT	CASSLATSTGELFF
.	TRBV30	.	TRBJ2-3	TGTGCCTGGAAGGAGGGACCCCAGACAGATACGCAGTATTTT	CAWKEGPQTDTQYF
.	TRBV7-9	.	TRBJ2-6	TGTGCCAGCAGCTTAAACAGGGACTCTGGGGCCAACGTCCTGACTTTC	CASSLNRDSGANVLTF
few	TRBV6-6	TRBD2	TRBJ2-7	TGTGCCAGCAGTTTATCAGCGGGACTCTACGAGCAGTACTTC	CASSLSAGLYEQYF
.	TRBV18	.	TRBJ1-1	TGTGCCAGCTCACCCCAGGGGTTCGGGACGGAGAACACTGAAGCTTTCTTT	CASSPQGFGTENTEAFF
few	TRBV14	.	TRBJ2-7	TGTGCCAGCAGCCAAGGTCCAGGCCCCTACGAGCAGTACTTC	CASSQGPGPYEQYF
.	TRBV2	.	TRBJ1-5	TGTGCCAGCAGACGGACATGGGGGGATCAGCCCCAGCATTTT	CASRRTWGDQPQHF
.	TRBV7-8	.	TRBJ2-1	TGTGCCAGCAGCGGACTGTATGCGGATTTGTGGGAGCAGTTCTTC	CASSGLYADLWEQFF
.	TRBV28	TRBD1	TRBJ2-7	TGTGCCAGCAGCCCAATTGGACAGGGGCGAACCTACGAGCAGTACTTC	CASSPIGQGRTYEQYF
.	TRBV19	TRBD1	TRBJ1-2	TGTGCCAGTAGTAATTACCCCGGGACAGACTATGGCTACACCTTC	CASSNYPGTDYGYTF
few	TRBV2	.	TRBJ2-2	TGTGCCAGCAGTGATGTGTCGGTAGGGGAGCTGTTTTTT	CASSDVSVGELFF
few	TRBV7-9	TRBD1	TRBJ2-3	TGTGCCAGCAGCTTCACGGGACAGGGAAGAGGGCAGTATTTT	CASSFTGQGRGQYF
few	TRBV30	.	TRBJ1-5	TGTGCCTGGAGTGTTAATGTGGGGCTTCAGCCCCAGCATTTT	CAWSVNVGLQPQHF
.	TRBV5-1	.	TRBJ2-5	TGCGCCAGCAGTTCGCGGTCCGGGGTCTATGAGACCCAGTACTTC	CASSSRSGVYETQYF
.	TRBV28	.	TRBJ2-5	TGTGCCAGCAGTTTAGGGGGCCGAGAGACCCAGTACTTC	CASSLGGRETQYF
few	TRBV7-3	TRBD2	TRBJ2-3	TGTGCCAGCAGCTTAACTAGCGGGGGCACAGATACGCAGTATTTT	CASSLTSGGTDTQYF
.	TRBV9	.	TRBJ2-7	TGTGCCAGCAGCGTTAGTGCGGGACAGACCTACGAGCAGTACTTC	CASSVSAGQTYEQYF
.	TRBV5-6	TRBD1	TRBJ2-7	TGTGCCAGCAGCGCGGACAGGGGCAAGCAGTACTTC	CASSADRGKQYF
few	TRBV2	.	TRBJ2-1	TGTGCCAGCAGAATAATAGCGGATGAGCAGTTCTTC	CASRIIADEQFF
.	TRBV28	.	TRBJ2-5	TGTGCCAGCATGCTTGGGGGAGGTGGGGAGACCCAGTACTTC	CASMLGGGGETQYF
.	TRBV5-1	.	TRBJ2-7	TGCGCCAGCAGCTTGGGGGCCGTGGACAGCGAGTCCTACGAGCAGTACTTC	CASSLGAVDSESYEQYF
few	TRBV29-1	TRBD1	TRBJ2-7	TGCAGCATCGCGAAGATACAGGGGGGATCCTACGAGCAGTACTTC	CSIAKIQGGSYEQYF
few	TRBV30	.	TRBJ1-3	TGTGCCTGGAGTGTAGGCGGGAGTCGACAGGGAAACACCATATATTTT	CAWSVGGSRQGNTIYF
.	TRBV5-1	TRBD1	TRBJ1-2	TGCGCCAGCAGCCCAAGGGACAGGCAACACGGCTACACCTTC	CASSPRDRQHGYTF
few	TRBV30	.	TRBJ2-3	TGTGCCTGGAGCGCCGGCACTACTGATAGCACAGATACGCAGTATTTT	CAWSAGTTDSTDTQYF
few	TRBV7-8	.	TRBJ2-3	TGTGCCAGCAGCTTTGTCCCTAGCACAGATACGCAGTATTTT	CASSFVPSTDTQYF
few	TRBV28	TRBD2	TRBJ2-1	TGTGCCAGCAGTCCGGCCGGGAGGCACAACAATGAGCAGTTCTTC	CASSPAGRHNNEQFF
few	TRBV5-6	.	TRBJ1-1	TGTGCCAGCAGCCGAGATAATGCGAACACTGAAGCTTTCTTT	CASSRDNANTEAFF
.	TRBV11-2	TRBD2	TRBJ2-3	TGTGCCAGCAGCCTGGGACTAGCATCAGATACGCAGTATTTT	CASSLGLASDTQYF
few	TRBV30	.	TRBJ1-4	TGTGCCTGGAGTGTACAGGGAAGGGATGAAAAACTGTTTTTT	CAWSVQGRDEKLFF
.	TRBV4-3	TRBD2	TRBJ2-1	TGCGCCAGCAGCCATGGACTAGCCGCCAATGAGCAGTTCTTC	CASSHGLAANEQFF
.	TRBV18	TRBD2	TRBJ2-6	TGTGCCAGCTCTCCCCCGCTAGCGGGAGGGCCTGGGGCCAACGTCCTGACTTTC	CASSPPLAGGPGANVLTF
few	TRBV5-4	TRBD1	TRBJ1-2	TGTGCCAGCAGCCAAGATCGGGGGACAGGGTTTGTCTCTGGCTACACCTTC	CASSQDRGTGFVSGYTF
few	TRBV28	TRBD2	TRBJ2-3	TGTGCCAGCAGTTCGGGACTAGCGGGAGGGCCGGTGGCAGATACGCAGTATTTT	CASSSGLAGGPVADTQYF
.	TRBV9	.	TRBJ2-3	TGTGCCAGCAGCCAGGCGGGCGGGATCTTTACAGATACGCAGTATTTT	CASSQAGGIFTDTQYF
.	TRBV6-1	.	TRBJ2-1	TGTGCCAGCAGTGAACCCTTAGACGGGAGTACCGACAATGAGCAGTTCTTC	CASSEPLDGSTDNEQFF
.	TRBV28	TRBD2	TRBJ2-3	TGTGCCAGCAGTTTTGGTCCACGGGGGGGCACAGATACGCAGTATTTT	CASSFGPRGGTDTQYF